Listed below are T cell receptor beta chains from one sample, sequenced in a study of radiotherapy plus CTLA-4 blockade in lung cancer. Generated by immunoSEQ multiplex PCR, the TCRdb table keeps only in-frame clones and is missing some. This sample has roughly 92,000 clones, with approximately 86% found just once. Sequenced material: peripheral blood, taken from a patient treated with radiotherapy plus ipilimumab. Receptors were obtained from a human donor with non-small cell lung cancer who had a partial response to radiotherapy plus ipilimumab. The CDR3 runs from the conserved cysteine through the conserved F or W. D genes are given only for firm matches. Clone size is given for some rows only: seen once, a few or many times, or a class if the clone is expanded.

- | - | 14 | TRBJ2-7 | TRBV28 | TGTGCCAGCAGTTTGGCCAACCGGGTGAGGGAGCAGTACTTC | CASSLANRVREQYF
- | TRBD2 | 12 | TRBJ2-1 | TRBV10-2 | TGCGCCAGCGGCCGCTGGGGGGGTGAGCAGTTCTTC | CASGRWGGEQFF
- | - | 13 | TRBJ2-2 | TRBV7-8 | TGTGCCAGCAAGCCAGGGTGGACCGGGGAGCTGTTTTTT | CASKPGWTGELFF
- | TRBD1 | 15 | TRBJ2-5 | TRBV29-1 | TGCAGCGTCATACGGGACAGGGGGCCCGGGGAGACCCAGTACTTC | CSVIRDRGPGETQYF
- | TRBD1 | 16 | TRBJ1-1 | TRBV11-1 | TGTGCCAGCAGCCGTCCGGGACAGGGACCGAACACTGAAGCTTTCTTT | CASSRPGQGPNTEAFF
- | TRBD2 | 19 | TRBJ2-2 | TRBV4-2 | TGTGCCAGCAGCCAAGATGGGGGACTAGCGGGAGTACGCACCGGGGAGCTGTTTTTT | CASSQDGGLAGVRTGELFF
- | - | 13 | TRBJ2-7 | TRBV29-1 | TGCAGCGTTGAAGACAGGGGATCCTACGAGCAGTACTTC | CSVEDRGSYEQYF
- | TRBD1 | 18 | TRBJ1-5 | TRBV19 | TGTGCCAGTAGTCTGCCACCGGGACAGGGAATCATCAATCAGCCCCAGCATTTT | CASSLPPGQGIINQPQHF
- | - | 17 | TRBJ1-6 | TRBV13 | TGTGCCAGCAGCTTTAGGGGCAAAACTACATATAATTCACCCCTCCACTTT | CASSFRGKTTYNSPLHF
- | - | 15 | TRBJ2-7 | TRBV5-1 | TGCGCCAGCAGCTTTACCCCCGGCACAGCCTACGAGCAGTACTTC | CASSFTPGTAYEQYF
- | - | 15 | TRBJ1-2 | TRBV5-4 | TGTGCCAGCAGCCCGGACAGTGGGTCAAGATATGGCTACACCTTC | CASSPDSGSRYGYTF
- | TRBD1 | 14 | TRBJ2-1 | TRBV29-1 | TGCAGCTTAAGGACAGGGATGTTGCAAGATGAGCAGTTCTTC | CSLRTGMLQDEQFF
once | TRBD1 | 13 | TRBJ1-2 | TRBV29-1 | TGCAGCGTTGAAGAGGGGACAGTCTATGGCTACACCTTC | CSVEEGTVYGYTF
- | TRBD1 | 19 | TRBJ1-2 | TRBV4-1 | TGCGCCAGCAGCCAAGATTACATTATGGGGACGGGACAGTCCTATGGCTACACCTTC | CASSQDYIMGTGQSYGYTF
- | TRBD1 | 14 | TRBJ1-2 | TRBV19 | TGTGCCAGTAGCGAAAGAGACAGGGGGCATGGCTACACCTTC | CASSERDRGHGYTF
- | - | 15 | TRBJ2-5 | TRBV19 | TGTGCCAGTAGTATAAGTGCGGGGTCATCGGAGACCCAGTACTTC | CASSISAGSSETQYF
- | TRBD2 | 13 | TRBJ2-5 | TRBV28 | TGTGCCAGCACACTAGCGGGAGCAGAGACCCAGTACTTC | CASTLAGAETQYF
- | TRBD2 | 17 | TRBJ2-1 | TRBV28 | TGTGCCAGCCGCTCAACCCTAGCGGGAGGGTCCTACAATGAGCAGTTCTTC | CASRSTLAGGSYNEQFF
- | TRBD2 | 17 | TRBJ2-2 | TRBV5-1 | TGCGCCAGCAGCTTTACCGGGACTAGCGGGGGGACCGGGGAGCTGTTTTTT | CASSFTGTSGGTGELFF
- | TRBD1 | 14 | TRBJ1-2 | TRBV6-6 | TGTGCCAGCAGGCCTGTGCAGGGGGCGGGTGGCTACACCTTC | CASRPVQGAGGYTF
- | TRBD1 | 15 | TRBJ1-1 | TRBV5-4 | TGTGCCAGCACCTCCGCCGGGACAGCGAACACTGAAGCTTTCTTT | CASTSAGTANTEAFF
- | TRBD1 | 14 | TRBJ1-4 | TRBV7-2 | TGTGCCAGCAGCTTAGCTAGGGGGCATGAAAAACTGTTTTTT | CASSLARGHEKLFF
- | - | 16 | TRBJ2-1 | TRBV4-3 | TGCGCCAGCAGCCGTTACAGGCAGAGCTCCTACAATGAGCAGTTCTTC | CASSRYRQSSYNEQFF
- | - | 17 | TRBJ2-2 | TRBV19 | TGTGCCAGTAGTATACGAATAACAGCCTCGAACACCGGGGAGCTGTTTTTT | CASSIRITASNTGELFF
- | - | 17 | TRBJ2-1 | TRBV9 | TGTGCCAGCAGCGTAGCTCCCACTAGCACCTCCTACAATGAGCAGTTCTTC | CASSVAPTSTSYNEQFF
- | TRBD2 | 16 | TRBJ2-1 | TRBV2 | TGTGCCAGCAGCCGACTGTCTAGCGGGGAATACAATGAGCAGTTCTTC | CASSRLSSGEYNEQFF
- | - | 14 | TRBJ2-6 | TRBV18 | TGTGCCAGCTCACCTTCCTCCGGGGCCAACGTCCTGACTTTC | CASSPSSGANVLTF
- | TRBD1 | 13 | TRBJ1-2 | TRBV5-1 | TGCGCCAGCAGCCAGGGACAGGGCTATGGCTACACCTTC | CASSQGQGYGYTF